The present T cell receptor beta chain was sequenced within a study of T-cell reconstitution after alpha-beta-depleted transplantation in children. CDR3 length: 16 amino acids. Germline V gene sequence: CDR1 SGHRS, CDR2 YFSETQ. V lost 0 bases to trimming and J lost 4 bases; unmatched junction nucleotides: 7. Overall study findings and caveats: Reportedly, alpha-beta T cells present about two months post-transplant originated from several hundred expanded clones of graft origin. Newly generated T cells supplied most T-cell counts and diversity one year post-transplant. Recipient T cells and thymic progenitors that survived gave rise to the high TCRbeta diversity observed at day 60 in some patients.

Preparing the TCRbeta library involved the use of unique molecular identifiers. A single record per CDR3 protein comes from TCRdb applying MiXCR to the PCR reads. The sample records fewer than 550,000 distinct CDR3 sequences, 9.5% to 12% being singletons. Concerning this clonotype: Its antigen remains unknown.

The receptor comes from a female patient under 10 years old who had a stem cell transplant for aplastic anemia, so the T cells may come from the graft donor. This chain joins TRBV5-1 and TRBJ2-3, with 8 bases that match TRBD2. The sequencing here drew on PBMCs, mostly from graft donor cells, taken 180 days after TCRalphabeta/CD19-depleted stem cell transplant. In nucleotides, the CDR3 is TGCGCCAGCAGCTTGGTTGCCAGCGGGAGCTCAGATACGCAGTATTTT. This codes for CASSLVASGSSDTQYF.